The clone carrying this T cell receptor (beta chain) came up once. Clones were read by immunoSEQ multiplex PCR, and TCRdb kept only the in-frame ones, dropping some. The sample has about 10,000 clones; around four fifths are singletons. Germline V lookup: CDR1 MNHGY, CDR2 SAAAGT. This CDR3 is built from 14 residues. Trimming took 5 bases from V and 4 from J, leaving 12 bases between them. The sample comes from a study of circulating tumor DNA in untreated peripheral T-cell lymphoma. Tumor tissue was collected at baseline, before treatment began. V is TRBV6-8 and J is TRBJ1-5; a possible D gene is TRBD1 (6 bases). This receptor was identified in a human donor with peripheral T-cell lymphoma. Sequencing was carried out using tumor tissue. The CDR3 sequence: CASSADRSNQPQHF. DNA of the CDR3: TGTGCCAGCAGTGCTGACAGGTCGAATCAGCCCCAGCATTTT.